The following is a TCR beta chain sequence with its context. The data originate from a study of blood T cell repertoires in COVID-19. Study in general: Italy, Spain and the United States were the sources of the convalescent and acute COVID-19 samples. Sample material is recorded as cDNA or gDNA derived from T cells, B-cell-depleted T cells, or PBMCs.

Sequencing used immunoSEQ multiplex PCR; TCRdb keeps in-frame clones, though not all of them. Here the sample spans roughly 61,000 clones, more than 85% being singletons. J was trimmed by 4 bases and V by 4 bases; bases with no gene match: 5. The CDR3 is made up of 14 amino acids. Germline V gene sequence: CDR1 SGHTA, CDR2 FQGNSA. Sequenced sample: peripheral blood. The V and J genes are TRBV7-2 and TRBJ1-1; 8 bases fit TRBD1. This receptor was taken from a man in his fifties or sixties with acute or convalescent COVID-19. The CDR3 DNA follows: TGTGCCAGCAGCTCGACAGGGGTAGGCACTGAAGCTTTCTTT. Its protein is CASSSTGVGTEAFF.